This T cell receptor (beta chain) was sequenced in a study of blood T cells in healthy people across ages. Germline V gene data show CDR1 as MGHDK and CDR2 as SYGVNS. J was trimmed by 2 bases and V by 1 base; bases with no gene match: 9. This CDR3 region has 19 residues. Notes on the study in general: Diversity estimated from one million T cells was considered an underestimate.

Through a sample-barcoded 5' primer and a J-beta primer mix, a second PCR was run for 7 to 11 cycles. Via MiXCR, TCRdb re-called the 5' RACE reads, giving one row per CDR3 protein. The table shows 1.5 million to 2 million distinct CDR3 sequences, with about 35% occurring only once. In this sample, this clonotype turned up a few times. What it binds is not known. The source of this sequence is a woman aged 25 to 39 in good health. The rearrangement uses TRBV25-1 and TRBJ2-3, with TRBD2 matching over 13 bases. The specimen was blood. The CDR3: CASSEWVGGLAGDTDTQYF. The CDR3 DNA sequence: TGTGCCAGCAGTGAATGGGTCGGAGGACTAGCGGGGGACACAGATACGCAGTATTTT.